Listed here is a single TCR beta chain. Authors' analysis steps: Using reference gene primer amplification, nucleated cell counts were estimated. Here immunoSEQ multiplex PCR was the method, and the copy in TCRdb shows in-frame clones only, minus some. Clone size and V and J calls were adopted from that table, with D and trimming inferred from the DNA. The table lists around 140,000 clones, roughly four fifths of them singletons. The sample originates from a study of blood T cell repertoires in COVID-19. Ages ranged from about 18 to 90 years, with residence in some 25 US areas. The sample consisted of PBMCs or T cells enriched from blood (not recorded which). This TCR was recovered from a man aged 35-49 years with acute COVID-19.

CDR3 protein: CASSGQLQQPQHF. CDR3 coding DNA: TGTGCCAGCAGCGGACAGCTTCAACAGCCCCAGCATTTT. This chain links TRBV3-1 (or the pseudogene TRBV3-2) with TRBJ1-5, with D perhaps matching TRBD1 (6 bases). Per germline, CDR1 LGHDT and CDR2 YNNKEL (reference sequence). The CDR3 covers 13 residues. V was pared by 5 bases and J by 7 bases, with 12 bases between.